The sequence of this T cell receptor beta chain was determined in a study of shared clonotypes between healthy human individuals. Using immunoSEQ multiplex PCR, the repertoire was profiled, and TCRdb retains in-frame clones only, with some absent. The sample carries over a million clones, about 96% recorded once. This clone was found a few times. The CDR3 is made up of 15 amino acids. The germline V gene has CDR1 MNHNY and CDR2 SVGAGI (reference sequence). J lost 0 bases, V lost 7 bases, and 5 bases had no gene match. The sequenced sample was naive CD4+ T cells sorted from blood. As for subset: CD45RA+ positively selected. The chain couples TRBV6-6 to TRBJ1-3; 8 nucleotides match TRBD1. This TCR came from a man aged 25-45 years in good health. CDR3 in DNA: TGTGCCAGCAAAGGGACAGGTTTCTCTGGAAACACCATATATTTT. It codes for CASKGTGFSGNTIYF.